Shown below are 25 T cell receptor beta chains from a single sample sequenced in a study of blood T cells in healthy people across ages. The use of a sample-barcoded 5' primer and a J-beta primer mix characterized a second PCR of roughly 7 to 12 cycles. In TCRdb, the 5' RACE reads were re-called with MiXCR into one record per CDR3 protein. The sample lists over a million distinct CDR3 sequences; approximately 43% were seen once. The sequenced sample consisted of blood. Receptors originate from a woman under 30 in good health.

This clonotype showed up just a few times. The chain combines TRBV20-1 with TRBJ1-1, with D perhaps matching TRBD1 (6 bases). The CDR3 runs to 12 residues. Trimming took 6 bases from V and 2 from J, leaving 10 bases between them. Germline CDR1 DFQATT, CDR2 SNEGSKA (reference sequence). The CDR3 bases are TGCAGTGCCCGGACAGACAACACTGAAGCTTTCTTT. Protein product: CSARTDNTEAFF.

The sample holds many counts of this clonotype. A junction boundary mismatches the germline segment, possibly from a read error. The V gene is TRBV5-1, the J gene TRBJ1-1; TRBD1 might be the D (5 bases). Germline V lookup: CDR1 SGHRS, CDR2 YFSETQ. The length of the CDR3 is 13 residues. The CDR3 nucleotides read TGTGCCAGCAGCTTACAGGAGAACACTGAAGCTTTCTTT. Translating gives CASSLQENTEAFF.

The chain combines TRBV20-1 with TRBJ2-3; 12 bases agree with TRBD2. Losses at the gene ends were 5 bases for V and 1 base for J; bases not matched to a gene: 16. The CDR3 consists of 19 residues. Germline V CDR1 and CDR2: DFQATT, SNEGSKA (reference sequence). CDR3 nucleotide sequence: TGCAGTGCTTCGTCCCCTAGCGGGGGGGCGCGTATCGGCACAGATACGCAGTATTTT. This codes for CSASSPSGGARIGTDTQYF.

The CDR3 DNA follows: TGTGCCTGGAGTCGGGACCACACTGAAGCTTTCTTT. Residues: CAWSRDHTEAFF. The chain combines TRBV30 with TRBJ1-1, with D possibly being TRBD1 (5 bases). The CDR3 consists of 12 residues. With 2 bases removed from V and 3 bases from J, the gap between germline ends came to 7 bases. Germline V gene sequence: CDR1 GTSNPN, CDR2 SVGIG (reference sequence).

The chain uses TRBV29-1 and TRBJ1-2; 9 nucleotides align to TRBD1. CDR3 length equals 15 residues. Germline V CDR1 and CDR2: SQVTM, ANQGSEA. V dropped 0 bases and J dropped 4; count of bases not matched to a gene: 6. CDR3 bases: TGCAGCGTTGAAGATCTCGACAGGGGGGGCTATGGCTACACCTTC. Translated: CSVEDLDRGGYGYTF.

The chain has TRBV7-9 and TRBJ1-6; D unresolved. The V end was cut by 6 bases, the J end by 8 bases, with 17 bases between. Looked up from germline, CDR1 is SEHNR and CDR2 is FQNEAQ (reference sequence). The length of the CDR3 is 15 residues. The CDR3 is CASSQSPGGDSPLHF. In nucleotides, the CDR3 is TGTGCCAGCAGTCAAAGTCCCGGTGGGGATTCACCCCTCCACTTT.

CDR3 sequence: CASRTRGNEQFF. CDR3 DNA: TGTGCCAGCAGAACTAGAGGCAATGAGCAGTTCTTC. The chain joins TRBV2 to TRBJ2-1; TRBD2 might be the D (5 bases). The V end lost 6 bases, the J end lost 6 bases, and 9 bases lay between the germline ends. Germline values: CDR1 SNHLY, CDR2 FYNNEI. This CDR3 comprises 12 residues.

This clonotype was found a few times. J is TRBJ2-3 and V is TRBV29-1, with a weak D call TRBD2 (6 bases). V was cut by 4 bases and J by 2 bases, with 10 bases left in between. This CDR3 has 13 amino acids. CDR1 SQVTM and CDR2 ANQGSEA come from the germline V gene. CDR3: CSVGEENTDTQYF. In DNA, the CDR3 is TGCAGCGTTGGGGAGGAGAACACAGATACGCAGTATTTT.

The chain carries TRBV20-1 and TRBJ2-7, with D unclear. V was cut by 0 bases and J by 9 bases, with 15 bases left in between. The CDR3 runs 13 residues. Germline V CDR1 and CDR2: DFQATT, SNEGSKA (reference sequence). The CDR3 sequence is CSARDMAMQRQYF. The CDR3 DNA follows: TGCAGTGCTAGAGATATGGCCATGCAACGGCAGTACTTC.

This clonotype was seen more than once but under ten times. This chain uses TRBV6-4 with TRBJ2-1; 11 bases are shared with TRBD2. From germline, CDR1 is MRHNA and CDR2 SNTAGT. Trimming took 1 base from V and 0 from J; bases not matched to a gene: 17. The CDR3 is 22 residues long. CDR3 in amino acids: CASSDLPVIPGLAVRSYNEQFF. The CDR3 DNA reads as TGTGCCAGCAGTGACTTACCCGTAATACCGGGACTAGCGGTCCGCTCCTACAATGAGCAGTTCTTC.

This clonotype has only a few counts. The chain joins TRBV7-8 to TRBJ2-7; D unclear. V was shortened by 1 base and J by 1 base, with 11 bases between the two germline ends. Germline V lookup: CDR1 SGHVS, CDR2 FQNEAQ. The CDR3 totals 15 residues. CDR3 in amino acids: CASSLVQQSSYEQYF. In DNA, the CDR3 is TGTGCCAGCAGCTTAGTACAGCAATCGTCCTACGAGCAGTACTTC.

The V call is TRBV29-1, the J call TRBJ1-2; TRBD1 is a possible D gene (5 bases). Germline lookup yields CDR1 SQVTM and CDR2 ANQGSEA. V shed 4 bases and J shed 3 bases, with 12 bases lying between them. CDR3 length: 13 amino acids. CDR3 DNA sequence: TGCAGCGTTGTTTTCCAGGGAGACTATGGCTACACCTTC. This encodes CSVVFQGDYGYTF.

This clonotype was seen a handful of times. The rearrangement uses TRBV7-9 and TRBJ2-1, with D possibly being TRBD1 (6 bases). The V gene lost 4 bases and the J gene lost 5 bases, with 6 bases spanning the gap. Germline CDR1 SEHNR, CDR2 FQNEAQ (reference sequence). There are 12 residues in the CDR3. The CDR3 reads CASSWTDNEQFF. The CDR3 bases are TGTGCCAGCAGCTGGACAGACAATGAGCAGTTCTTC.

Note on this clonotype: The junction and the germline gene differ at one end; a read error may be behind it. V and J are TRBV12-3 or TRBV12-4 and TRBJ2-3; D is perhaps TRBD2 (6 bases). This CDR3 contains 14 residues. CDR3 sequence (DNA): TGTGCCGGCAGTCTTAGCGGACGCACAGATACGCAGTATTTT. This gives the protein CAGSLSGRTDTQYF.

The rearrangement uses TRBV7-2 and TRBJ1-1; 8 positions match TRBD1. V trimming: 6 bases; J trimming: 5 bases; junction bases outside the gene matches: 8. The CDR3 sequence is 14 residues long. The germline CDR1 and CDR2 sequences are SGHTA and FQGNSA. Written as DNA, the CDR3 is TGTGCCAGCAGTTTGACAGGGGCTGGGACTGAAGCTTTCTTT. Amino acids: CASSLTGAGTEAFF.

This CDR3 is CSVVPGLQNTEAFF. CDR3 sequence (DNA): TGCAGCGTTGTACCGGGACTCCAGAACACTGAAGCTTTCTTT. The rearrangement joins TRBV29-1 to TRBJ1-1; D is perhaps TRBD1 (5 bases). The CDR3 is 14 residues long. V shed 4 bases and J shed 1 base, with 13 bases lying between them. CDR1 is SQVTM and CDR2 is ANQGSEA in the germline V gene.

V usage is TRBV2 and J usage is TRBJ1-4; possible D gene TRBD1, 6 bases. The CDR3 covers 17 residues. Trimming took off 2 bases at V and 0 bases at J, with 13 bases between the two ends. Per germline, CDR1 SNHLY and CDR2 FYNNEI. The CDR3 loop is CASSERDIWATNEKLFF. The CDR3 nucleotides read TGTGCCAGCAGTGAACGGGACATATGGGCAACTAATGAAAAACTGTTTTTT.

Only a few counts were recorded for this clonotype. The CDR3 DNA sequence: TGTGCCAGCAGTCAAGCAGGGGTCAATCAGCCCCAGCATTTT. Protein product: CASSQAGVNQPQHF. The gene calls are TRBV27 and TRBJ1-5; the D gene is possibly TRBD1 (6 bases). This CDR3 is built from 14 residues. Germline lookup yields CDR1 MNHEY and CDR2 SMNVEV (reference sequence). V was clipped by 5 bases and J by 3 bases, with 11 bases between them.

This clonotype was counted between two and nine times. This chain connects TRBV29-1 to TRBJ1-1; D is uncertain. This CDR3 spans 14 amino acids. V lost 4 bases to trimming and J lost 0 bases, with 12 bases between them. The germline CDR1 and CDR2 sequences are SQVTM and ANQGSEA. In DNA form, the CDR3 reads TGCAGCGTTGGACCGTTGATTATGAACACTGAAGCTTTCTTT. Protein sequence: CSVGPLIMNTEAFF. The whole variable domain, filled in from reference TRBV29-1 and TRBJ1-1, reads SAVISQKPSRDICQRGTSLTIQCQVDSQVTMMFWYRQQPGQSLTLIATANQGSEATYESGFVIDKFPISRPNLTFSTLTVSNMSPEDSSIYLCSVGPLIMNTEAFFGQGTRLTVV.

This clonotype was counted a few times. The chain carries TRBV4-3 and TRBJ2-1, with D uncertain. Trimming cost V 3 bases and J 4 bases, with 13 bases left between them. The CDR3 is made up of 15 amino acids. Looked up from germline, CDR1 is LGHNA and CDR2 is YSLEER. The DNA of the CDR3 is TGCGCCAGCAGCCAGTTCTCCGCCAATTACAATGAGCAGTTCTTC. Translating gives CASSQFSANYNEQFF.

V is TRBV12-3 or TRBV12-4 and J is TRBJ2-7, with D perhaps TRBD1 (5 bases). This CDR3 is built from 14 residues. The ends were cut back, 3 bases at V and 5 bases at J, with 14 bases in the middle. CDR3 in DNA: TGTGCCAGCAGTTTGGCAGGGCCCGTTAACGAGCAGTACTTC. It translates to CASSLAGPVNEQYF.

This sequence joins TRBV20-1 and TRBJ1-5; the D gene is possibly TRBD1 (6 bases). CDR1 and CDR2 (germline): DFQATT, SNEGSKA (reference sequence). This CDR3 has 14 residues. Trimming removed 3 bases from V and 5 bases from J, with 14 bases in between. CDR3 protein: CSARTGGGDQPQHF. DNA of the CDR3: TGCAGTGCTAGGACAGGAGGTGGAGATCAGCCCCAGCATTTT.

The rearrangement joins TRBV4-1 to TRBJ2-3, with D maybe TRBD1 (5 bases). The germline CDR1 and CDR2 sequences are MGHRA and YSYEKL. The ends were cut back, 3 bases at V and 2 bases at J, with 18 bases in the middle. The CDR3 totals 17 residues. The CDR3 sequence: CASSHPMTLGVTDTQYF. CDR3 nucleotides: TGCGCCAGCAGCCACCCTATGACCCTAGGGGTCACAGATACGCAGTATTTT.

This clonotype appeared a few times. The rearrangement uses TRBV7-9 and TRBJ1-2, with D maybe TRBD1 (5 bases). The CDR3 has 11 residues. Trimming took off 4 bases at V and 8 bases at J, with 8 bases between the two ends. The germline CDR1 and CDR2 sequences are SEHNR and FQNEAQ (reference sequence). In DNA form, the CDR3 reads TGTGCCAGCAGCTACGACAGAGGCTACACCTTC. Its translation is CASSYDRGYTF.

The V gene is TRBV27, the J gene TRBJ2-3; no clear D gene. CDR3 length equals 13 residues. V lost 6 bases to trimming and J lost 6 bases, with 13 bases between them. CDR1 is MNHEY and CDR2 is SMNVEV in the germline V gene (reference sequence). In DNA form, the CDR3 reads TGTGCCAGCAGCCTGACTCCTCCGGATACGCAGTATTTT. Translation gives CASSLTPPDTQYF.